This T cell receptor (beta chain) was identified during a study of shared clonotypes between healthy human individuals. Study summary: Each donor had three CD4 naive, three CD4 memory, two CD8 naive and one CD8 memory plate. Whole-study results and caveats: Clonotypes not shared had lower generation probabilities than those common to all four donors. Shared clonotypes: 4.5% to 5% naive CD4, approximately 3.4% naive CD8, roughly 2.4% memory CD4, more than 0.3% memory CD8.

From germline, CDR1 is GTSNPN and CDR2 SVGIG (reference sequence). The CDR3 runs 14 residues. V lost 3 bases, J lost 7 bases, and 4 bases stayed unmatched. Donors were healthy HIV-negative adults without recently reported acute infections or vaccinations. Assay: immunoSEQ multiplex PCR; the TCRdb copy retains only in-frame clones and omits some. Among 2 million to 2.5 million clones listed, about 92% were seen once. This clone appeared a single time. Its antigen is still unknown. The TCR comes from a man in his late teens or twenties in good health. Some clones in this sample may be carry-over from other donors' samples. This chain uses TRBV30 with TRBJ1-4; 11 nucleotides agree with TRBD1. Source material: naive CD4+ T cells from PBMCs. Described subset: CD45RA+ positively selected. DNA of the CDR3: TGTGCCTGGAGGGACAGGGGGCAGGTTGAAAAACTGTTTTTT. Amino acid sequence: CAWRDRGQVEKLFF.